A single T cell receptor beta chain is shown here with its context. This receptor's antigen is unknown. No base quality values were provided; no much bigger clone lies one nucleotide off. Donors were healthy HIV-negative adults with no recently reported acute infections or vaccinations. Only Caucasian adults living in Nashville, Tennessee, USA were represented among the donors. For unsorted samples, some 90 million PBMCs were counted and genomic DNA was extracted with the QIAamp DNA Blood Mini kit. After blood collection by leukapheresis, PBMCs were isolated using Ficoll-Histopaque density gradient centrifugation and then cryopreserved in the vapor phase of liquid nitrogen. Using the deep immunoSEQ assay, TCR CDR3 regions were amplified from genomic DNA by multiplex PCR. Genomic DNA extracted from each cell subset was distributed evenly over all wells of several immunoSEQ 96-well plates, and each plate served as one replicate. For unsorted PBMC, around 330 ng genomic DNA, equal to 25,000 to 35,000 T cell genomes, was loaded into each replicate PCR. Ten immunoSEQ deep assay plates were used to sequence the unsorted PBMC genomic DNA. Purified libraries were quantified with a Qubit 3.0 fluorometer, sized on a Bioanalyzer 2100, and re-quantified with the KAPA Library Quantification kit. A separate single-read 150-cycle Illumina NextSeq 550 flow cell was used to sequence each immunoSEQ 96-well plate. The published analysis was carried out like this. Because only junctional sequences without quality scores were contained in the immunoSEQ output, filtering matching that applied to full-length reads could not be performed. To assign V/J genes and CDR3, sequences were annotated using PyIR, a Python wrapper for IgBLAST v1.9, with IMGT germline references. Reads with weak V/J assignments (E-value above 1e-6), missing CDR3, stop codons, out-of-frame junctions, or ambiguous translated residues were removed. V3J clonotypes were defined as sequences sharing an identical inferred V gene, J gene, and CDR3 amino acid sequence. The percentage overlap between two repertoires was calculated by dividing the number of shared unique clonotypes by the size of the smaller repertoire. RTK rarefaction, the Chao1 estimator, and Recon v2.1 estimates of unobserved clonotypes were used to assess repertoire richness. This immuneACCESS table, as held by TCRdb, lists in-frame sequences with V and J called but not all clones. Of the missing ones, under half trace to an unresolved V gene in checked studies; the others have no known cause. That table supplies the V and J calls and clone size; D and trimming were determined from the DNA. Within this sample are about half a million clones, with roughly 80% of them counted one time only. About 12% of the sample is taken by the ten largest.

The source of the sample is a study of shared clonotypes between healthy human individuals (dated by TCRdb to between 2020 and 2021). Regarding the complete study: A few men and a couple of women, aged 18 to 49 years, made up the cohort. To increase sequencing depth and limit assay-specific biases, TCR repertoire library preparation and sequencing were carried out by different laboratories using diverse techniques. To estimate repertoire size and how much clonotypes are shared between individuals, the study performed deep sequencing of blood TCR repertoires from a handful of healthy adults. Each donor's leukapheresis produced roughly between roughly 0.85 and 10 billion PBMCs. Results the study describes overall, beyond this receptor: Pairwise subsampling led to the expectation that sequencing depth would affect the degree of clonotype sharing among donors. Because the study included only a small number of donors, the genetic and exposure-history diversity represented was limited. Sampling was limited to blood, and TCR repertoires in tissue likely differ from TCR repertoires in blood.

Trimming accounts for 2 bases at V and 4 bases at J, while the number of junction bases matched to no gene is 4. Taken from cysteine to phenylalanine, the CDR3 has 16 residues. Solely the CDR3 DNA is kept, with 48 bases framed from the first base. The germline V gene yields SGHRS for CDR1 and YFSETQ for CDR2. The specimen was PBMCs. The chain employs TRBV5-1 and TRBJ2-3, with 13 bases aligning to TRBD2. The TCR originated in a woman aged 40 to 50 in good health. Some clones in this sample may be carry-over from other donors' samples. The base sequence is TGCGCCAGCAGCTTACGGACTAGCGGGAGCCCAGATACGCAGTATTTT. Translated, this gives CASSLRTSGSPDTQYF.